The clone carrying this T cell receptor (beta chain) was recorded only once. No antigen is known for it. This sample was included in a study of T-cell reconstitution after alpha-beta-depleted transplantation in children. Study findings and constraints: It was newly produced T cells that mostly accounted for T-cell counts and diversity one year after transplant. Expanded clones from the graft, numbering several hundred, reportedly supplied alpha-beta T cells about two months after transplant. Surviving recipient cells, namely T cells and thymic progenitors, were the source of high day-60 TCRbeta diversity in some patients.

Preparation of the TCRbeta library involved a method that used unique molecular identifiers. In TCRdb, the PCR reads were re-called with MiXCR into one record per CDR3 protein. The sample has about 640,000 distinct CDR3 sequences; roughly 13% are singletons. The TCR comes from a male patient between 10 and 17 years old who had a stem cell transplant for acute myeloid leukemia, so the T cells may come from the graft donor. Sequencing was performed on PBMCs, mostly from graft donor cells, taken 360 days after TCRalphabeta/CD19-depleted stem cell transplant.

The CDR3 DNA follows: TGCGCCAGCAGTGAAAGGAGTAAAGGGGTCAACAATGAGCAGTTCTTC. The encoded protein is CASSERSKGVNNEQFF. The rearrangement uses TRBV10-2 and TRBJ2-1; weak D call: TRBD1 (5 bases). The V and J ends lost 3 bases and 5 bases respectively, with 17 bases between them. The CDR3 is 16 residues long. Germline V lookup: CDR1 WSHSY, CDR2 SAAADI.